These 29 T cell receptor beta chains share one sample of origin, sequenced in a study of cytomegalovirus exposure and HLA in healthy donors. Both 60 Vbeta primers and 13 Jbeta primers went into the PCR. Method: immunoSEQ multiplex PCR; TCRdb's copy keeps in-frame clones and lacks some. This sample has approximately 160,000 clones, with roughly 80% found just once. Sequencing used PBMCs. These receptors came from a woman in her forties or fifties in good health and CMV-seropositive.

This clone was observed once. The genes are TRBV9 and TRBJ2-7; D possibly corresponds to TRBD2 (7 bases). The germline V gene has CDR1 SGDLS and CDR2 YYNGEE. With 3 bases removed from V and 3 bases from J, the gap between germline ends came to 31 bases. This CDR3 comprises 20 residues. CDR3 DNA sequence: TGTGCCAGCAGCGCGGGGGGCGGCGGGCCCCCCGATCGGGCAGACTACGAGCAGTACTTC. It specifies CASSAGGGGPPDRADYEQYF. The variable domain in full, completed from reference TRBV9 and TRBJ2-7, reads DSGVTQTPKHLITATGQRVTLRCSPRSGDLSVYWYQQSLDQGLQFLIQYYNGEERAKGNILERFSAQQFPDLHSELNLSSLELGDSALYFCASSAGGGGPPDRADYEQYFGPGTRLTVT.

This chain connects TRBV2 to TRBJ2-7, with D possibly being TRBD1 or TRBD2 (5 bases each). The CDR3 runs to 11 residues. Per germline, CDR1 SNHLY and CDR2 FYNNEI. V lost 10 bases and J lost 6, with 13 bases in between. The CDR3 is CATRESREQYF. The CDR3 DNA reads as TGTGCCACCAGGGAGAGCCGCGAGCAGTACTTC.

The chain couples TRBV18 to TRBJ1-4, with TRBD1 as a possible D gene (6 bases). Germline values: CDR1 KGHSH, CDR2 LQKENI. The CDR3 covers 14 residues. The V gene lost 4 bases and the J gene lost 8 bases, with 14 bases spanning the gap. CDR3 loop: CASSRDRLDEKLFF. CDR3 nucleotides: TGTGCCAGCTCACGCGACAGGCTGGACGAAAAACTGTTTTTT.

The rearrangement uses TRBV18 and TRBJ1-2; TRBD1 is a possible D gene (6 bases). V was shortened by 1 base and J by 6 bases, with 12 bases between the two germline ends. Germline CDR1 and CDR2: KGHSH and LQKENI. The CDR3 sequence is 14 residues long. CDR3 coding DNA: TGTGCCAGCTCACCACAGGGGGTGATTGATGGCTACACCTTC. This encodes CASSPQGVIDGYTF.

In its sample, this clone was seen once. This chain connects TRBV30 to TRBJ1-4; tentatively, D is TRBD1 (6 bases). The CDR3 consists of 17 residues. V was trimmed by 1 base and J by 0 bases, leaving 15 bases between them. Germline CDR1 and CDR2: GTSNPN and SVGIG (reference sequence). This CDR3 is CAWSALQGSTTNEKLFF. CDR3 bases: TGTGCCTGGAGTGCCCTACAGGGTAGCACAACTAATGAAAAACTGTTTTTT.

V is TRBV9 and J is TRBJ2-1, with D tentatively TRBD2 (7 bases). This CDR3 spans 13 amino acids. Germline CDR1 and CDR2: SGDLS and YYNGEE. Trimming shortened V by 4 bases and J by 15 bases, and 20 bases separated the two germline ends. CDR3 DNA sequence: TGTGCCAGCAGCACCTCCGGGGGGCCTCCTCGGTTCTTC. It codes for CASSTSGGPPRFF.

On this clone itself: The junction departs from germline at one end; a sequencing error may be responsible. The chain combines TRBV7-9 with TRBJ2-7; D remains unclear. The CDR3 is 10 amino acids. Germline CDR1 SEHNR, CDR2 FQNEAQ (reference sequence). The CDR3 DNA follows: TGTTCCAGCGATCCCCGGGAGCAGTACTTC. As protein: CSSDPREQYF.

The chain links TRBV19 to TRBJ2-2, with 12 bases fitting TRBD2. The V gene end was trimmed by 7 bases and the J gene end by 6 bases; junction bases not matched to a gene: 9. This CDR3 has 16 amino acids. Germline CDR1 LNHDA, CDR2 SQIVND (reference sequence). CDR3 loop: CASTLRASGRAGELFF. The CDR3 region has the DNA TGTGCCAGTACCCTCAGGGCTAGCGGGAGGGCCGGGGAGCTGTTTTTT.

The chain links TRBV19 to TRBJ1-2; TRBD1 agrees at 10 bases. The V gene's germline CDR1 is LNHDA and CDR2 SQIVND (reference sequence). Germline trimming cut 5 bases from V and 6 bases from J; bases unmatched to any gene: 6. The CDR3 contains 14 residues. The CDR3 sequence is CASSPWDRGDGYTF. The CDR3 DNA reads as TGTGCCAGTAGTCCCTGGGACAGGGGAGATGGCTACACCTTC.

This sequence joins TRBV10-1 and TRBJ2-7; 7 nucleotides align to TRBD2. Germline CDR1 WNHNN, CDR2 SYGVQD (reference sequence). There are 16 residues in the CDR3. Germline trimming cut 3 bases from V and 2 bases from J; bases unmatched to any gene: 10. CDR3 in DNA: TGCGCCAGCAGTGATATCGCGCTAGCGGCCCCCTACGAGCAGTACTTC. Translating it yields CASSDIALAAPYEQYF.

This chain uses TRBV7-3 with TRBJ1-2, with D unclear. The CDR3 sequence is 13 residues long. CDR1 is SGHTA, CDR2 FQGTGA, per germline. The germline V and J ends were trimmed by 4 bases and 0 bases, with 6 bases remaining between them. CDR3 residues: CASSSTANYGYTF. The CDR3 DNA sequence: TGTGCCAGCAGCTCCACAGCTAACTATGGCTACACCTTC.

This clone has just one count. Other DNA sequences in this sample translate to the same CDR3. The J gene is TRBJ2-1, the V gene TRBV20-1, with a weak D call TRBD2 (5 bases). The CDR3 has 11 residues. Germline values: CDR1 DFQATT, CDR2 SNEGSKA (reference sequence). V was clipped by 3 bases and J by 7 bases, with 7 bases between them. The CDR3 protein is CSARGGNEQFF. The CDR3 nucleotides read TGCAGTGCTAGGGGCGGGAATGAGCAGTTCTTC.

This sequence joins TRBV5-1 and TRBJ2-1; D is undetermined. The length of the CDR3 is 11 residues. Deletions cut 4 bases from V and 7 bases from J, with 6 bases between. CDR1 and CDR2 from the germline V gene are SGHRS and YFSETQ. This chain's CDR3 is CASSQENEQFF. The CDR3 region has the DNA TGCGCCAGCAGCCAGGAAAATGAGCAGTTCTTC.

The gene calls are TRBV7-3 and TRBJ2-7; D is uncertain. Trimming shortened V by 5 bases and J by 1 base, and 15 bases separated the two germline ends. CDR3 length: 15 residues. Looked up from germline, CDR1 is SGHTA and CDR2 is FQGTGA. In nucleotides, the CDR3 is TGTGCCAGCAGCCGCACCCCGGGTGGGTCCTACGAGCAGTACTTC. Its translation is CASSRTPGGSYEQYF.

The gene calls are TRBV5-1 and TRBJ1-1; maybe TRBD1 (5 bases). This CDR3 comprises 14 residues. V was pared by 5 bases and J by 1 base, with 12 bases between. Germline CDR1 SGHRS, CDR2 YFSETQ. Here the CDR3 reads CASSFTGENTEAFF. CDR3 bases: TGCGCCAGCAGTTTCACGGGGGAGAACACTGAAGCTTTCTTT.

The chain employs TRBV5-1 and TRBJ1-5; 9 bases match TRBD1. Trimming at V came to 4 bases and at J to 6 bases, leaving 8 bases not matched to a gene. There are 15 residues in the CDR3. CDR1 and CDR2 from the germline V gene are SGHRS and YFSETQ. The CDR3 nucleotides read TGCGCCAGCAGCCCCGGGACAGGGAGCCGTCAGCCCCAGCATTTT. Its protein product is CASSPGTGSRQPQHF. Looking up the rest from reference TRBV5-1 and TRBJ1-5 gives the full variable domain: KAGVTQTPRYLIKTRGQQVTLSCSPISGHRSVSWYQQTPGQGLQFLFEYFSETQRNKGNFPGRFSGRQFSNSRSEMNVSTLELGDSALYLCASSPGTGSRQPQHFGDGTRLSIL.

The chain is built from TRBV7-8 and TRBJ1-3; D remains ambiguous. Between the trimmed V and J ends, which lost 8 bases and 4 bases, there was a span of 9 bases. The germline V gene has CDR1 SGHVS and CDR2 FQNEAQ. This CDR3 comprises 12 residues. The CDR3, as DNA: TGTGCCAGCGAGGGATCAGGAAACACCATATATTTT. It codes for CASEGSGNTIYF.

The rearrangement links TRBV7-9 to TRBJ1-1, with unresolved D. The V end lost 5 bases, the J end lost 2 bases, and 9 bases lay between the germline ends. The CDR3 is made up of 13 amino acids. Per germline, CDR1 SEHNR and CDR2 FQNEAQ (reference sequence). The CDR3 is CASSLTTNTEAFF. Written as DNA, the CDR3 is TGTGCCAGCAGCCTGACAACAAACACTGAAGCTTTCTTT.

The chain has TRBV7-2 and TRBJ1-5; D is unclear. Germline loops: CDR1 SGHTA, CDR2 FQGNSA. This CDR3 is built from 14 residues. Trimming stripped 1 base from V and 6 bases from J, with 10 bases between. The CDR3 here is CASSLGTHSQPQHF. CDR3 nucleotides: TGTGCCAGCAGCTTAGGGACTCATAGTCAGCCCCAGCATTTT.

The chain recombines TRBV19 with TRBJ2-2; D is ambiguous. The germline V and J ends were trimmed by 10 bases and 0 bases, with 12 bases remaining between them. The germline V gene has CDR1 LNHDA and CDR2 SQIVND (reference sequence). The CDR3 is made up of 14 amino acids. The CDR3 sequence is CATMGRSNTGELFF. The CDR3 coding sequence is TGTGCCACTATGGGCAGGTCGAACACCGGGGAGCTGTTTTTT. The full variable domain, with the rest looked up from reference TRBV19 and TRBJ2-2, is DGGITQSPKYLFRKEGQNVTLSCEQNLNHDAMYWYRQDPGQGLRLIYYSQIVNDFQKGDIAEGYSVSREKKESFPLTVTSAQKNPTAFYLCATMGRSNTGELFFGEGSRLTVL.

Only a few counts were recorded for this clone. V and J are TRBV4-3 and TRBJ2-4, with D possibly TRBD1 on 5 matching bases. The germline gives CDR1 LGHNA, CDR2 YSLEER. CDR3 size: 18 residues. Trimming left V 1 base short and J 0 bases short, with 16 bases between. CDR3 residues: CASSQGPTDALAKNIQYF. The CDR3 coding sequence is TGCGCCAGCAGCCAAGGCCCGACAGATGCCCTAGCCAAAAACATTCAGTACTTC.

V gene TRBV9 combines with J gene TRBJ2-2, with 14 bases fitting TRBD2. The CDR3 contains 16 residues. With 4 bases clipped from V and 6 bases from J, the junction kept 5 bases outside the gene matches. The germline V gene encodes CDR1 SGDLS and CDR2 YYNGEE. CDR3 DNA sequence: TGTGCCAGCAGCCCGGGGACTAGCGGGAGATCCGGGGAGCTGTTTTTT. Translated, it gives CASSPGTSGRSGELFF.

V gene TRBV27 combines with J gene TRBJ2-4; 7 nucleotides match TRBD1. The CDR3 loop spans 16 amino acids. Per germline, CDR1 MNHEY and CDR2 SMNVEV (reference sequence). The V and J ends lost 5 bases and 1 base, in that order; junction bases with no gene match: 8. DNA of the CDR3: TGTGCCAGCAGTCCAAATCCGGGACAGGCCAAAAACATTCAGTACTTC. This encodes CASSPNPGQAKNIQYF.

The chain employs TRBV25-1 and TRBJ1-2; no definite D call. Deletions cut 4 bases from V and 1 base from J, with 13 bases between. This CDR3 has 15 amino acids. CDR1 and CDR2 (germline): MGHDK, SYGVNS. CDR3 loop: CASSGGPGFNYGYTF. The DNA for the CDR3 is TGTGCCAGCAGTGGCGGCCCCGGATTTAACTATGGCTACACCTTC.

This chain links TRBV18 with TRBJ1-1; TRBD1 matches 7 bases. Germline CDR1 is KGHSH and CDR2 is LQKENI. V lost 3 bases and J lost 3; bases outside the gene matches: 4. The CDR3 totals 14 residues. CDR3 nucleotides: TGTGCCAGCTCACCCCTGCAGGGGGACACTGAAGCTTTCTTT. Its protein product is CASSPLQGDTEAFF.

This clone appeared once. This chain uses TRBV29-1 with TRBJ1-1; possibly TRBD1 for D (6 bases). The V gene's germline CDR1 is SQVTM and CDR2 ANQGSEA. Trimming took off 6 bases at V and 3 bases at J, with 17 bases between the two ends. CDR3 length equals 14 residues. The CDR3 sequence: CSVFQGQTHTEAFF. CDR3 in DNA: TGCAGCGTCTTCCAGGGGCAGACCCACACTGAAGCTTTCTTT.

CDR3 nucleotides: TGTGCCAGCAGAACAGGGGACCATAACTATGGCTACACCTTC. Amino acids: CASRTGDHNYGYTF. This chain connects TRBV28 to TRBJ1-2; TRBD1 matches at 7 bases. The CDR3 extends over 14 amino acids. Germline V CDR1 and CDR2: MDHEN, SYDVKM. With 6 bases clipped from V and 1 base from J, the junction kept 5 bases outside the gene matches.

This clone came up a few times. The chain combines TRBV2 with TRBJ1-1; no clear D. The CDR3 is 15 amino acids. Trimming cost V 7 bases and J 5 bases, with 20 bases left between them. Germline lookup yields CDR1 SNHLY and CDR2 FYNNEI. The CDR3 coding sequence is TGTGCCAGCAATCGCACCCCGGGGAGTGGAACTGAAGCTTTCTTT. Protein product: CASNRTPGSGTEAFF.

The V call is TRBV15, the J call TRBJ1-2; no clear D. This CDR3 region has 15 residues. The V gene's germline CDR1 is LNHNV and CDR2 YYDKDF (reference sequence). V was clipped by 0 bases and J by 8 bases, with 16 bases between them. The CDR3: CATSRDSSRSMGYTF. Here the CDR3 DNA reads TGTGCCACCAGCAGAGATTCTAGCAGATCTATGGGCTACACCTTC.